The 23 T cell receptor beta chains below come from one sample, sequenced in a study of human T cells and chemical hapten exposure. TCRdb analysed the RACE reads with MiXCR anew, one entry per CDR3 protein. The sample consists of about 82,000 distinct CDR3 sequences, about 10% of them appearing once. Time point: patch test 3, about 24 weeks after DPC sensitization. Indicated treatment: therapeutic diphenylcyclopropenone sensitization with weekly scalp DPC. This material consisted of whole blood, taken in connection with sensitization to the hapten diphenylcyclopropenone (DPC). The receptors were gathered from a woman in her fifties or sixties with alopecia areata. Some clones in this sample may be carry-over from other donors' samples.

The sample holds many counts of this clonotype. V is TRBV5-4 and J is TRBJ2-7; TRBD2 matches 11 bases. The CDR3 totals 15 residues. Germline CDR1 reads SGHNT; CDR2 reads YYREEE (reference sequence). Germline trimming cut 4 bases from V and 4 bases from J; bases unmatched to any gene: 7. The CDR3, as DNA: TGTGCCAGCAGCGATAGCGGGAGGGCCGGATACGAGCAGTACTTC. This codes for CASSDSGRAGYEQYF.

This clonotype appeared many times. The chain combines TRBV29-1 with TRBJ1-4, with D perhaps matching TRBD1 (6 bases). The CDR3 extends over 14 amino acids. V was clipped by 5 bases and J by 6 bases, with 16 bases between them. The V gene's germline CDR1 is SQVTM and CDR2 ANQGSEA. The chain's CDR3 is CSVSSTGGYEKLFF. The CDR3 nucleotides are TGCAGCGTTTCCTCGACAGGCGGATATGAAAAACTGTTTTTT.

V gene TRBV20-1 combines with J gene TRBJ2-7; 7 bases align to TRBD1. The CDR3 has 15 amino acids. Germline V lookup: CDR1 DFQATT, CDR2 SNEGSKA (reference sequence). Trimming removed 2 bases from V and 2 bases from J; junction bases left unmatched: 9. The CDR3 protein is CSARRTGTATYEQYF. The CDR3 DNA is TGCAGTGCTAGACGAACCGGGACAGCCACCTACGAGCAGTACTTC.

This clonotype came up a few times. The chain couples TRBV7-9 to TRBJ2-3; D tentatively fits TRBD1 or TRBD2 (5 bases each). The length of the CDR3 is 16 residues. In germline, CDR1 is SEHNR, CDR2 FQNEAQ (reference sequence). The ends were cut back, 5 bases at V and 0 bases at J, with 15 bases in the middle. CDR3 region: CASSASGGTSTDTQYF. Here the CDR3 DNA reads TGTGCCAGCAGCGCCAGTGGGGGAACTAGCACAGATACGCAGTATTTT. Looking up the rest from reference TRBV7-9 and TRBJ2-3 gives the full variable domain: DTGVSQNPRHKITKRGQNVTFRCDPISEHNRLYWYRQTLGQGPEFLTYFQNEAQLEKSRLLSDRFSAERPKGSFSTLEIQRTEQGDSAMYLCASSASGGTSTDTQYFGPGTRLTVL.

This chain connects TRBV27 to TRBJ1-3, with a tentative D call TRBD1 (6 bases). V lost 6 bases to trimming and J lost 6 bases, with 15 bases between them. This CDR3 spans 14 amino acids. Germline CDR1 MNHEY, CDR2 SMNVEV (reference sequence). The CDR3, as DNA: TGTGCCAGCAGGGGGGCCGTTTCCGAAAACACCATATATTTT. This encodes CASRGAVSENTIYF.

This clonotype came up many times. The J gene is TRBJ1-3, the V gene TRBV15, with TRBD1 identical over 9 bases. CDR1 is LNHNV, CDR2 YYDKDF, per germline (reference sequence). The CDR3 is made up of 16 amino acids. V was pared by 0 bases and J by 7 bases, with 7 bases of the junction left unmatched. CDR3 in amino acids: CATSRDFRQGGNTIYF. The CDR3 coding sequence is TGTGCCACCAGCAGAGATTTTCGACAGGGGGGGAACACCATATATTTT.

The CDR3 is CASSLTRAPYNEQFF. CDR3 coding DNA: TGTGCCAGCAGTTTAACGCGGGCACCCTACAATGAGCAGTTCTTC. This chain joins TRBV27 and TRBJ2-1; D is possibly TRBD2 (5 bases). The CDR3 has 15 amino acids. Germline V gives CDR1 MNHEY, CDR2 SMNVEV (reference sequence). V gave up 2 bases and J gave up 2 bases, with 10 bases separating them.

This clonotype appeared many times. This sequence joins TRBV7-8 and TRBJ2-7, with a weak D call TRBD2 (5 bases). In germline, CDR1 is SGHVS, CDR2 FQNEAQ. The CDR3 runs 16 residues. Deletions cut 5 bases from V and 3 bases from J, with 20 bases between. CDR3 sequence (DNA): TGTGCCAGCAGCCCCAGGCCCGATAGCGAATTCTACGAGCAGTACTTC. Translated: CASSPRPDSEFYEQYF.

This chain connects TRBV5-1 to TRBJ2-2; D gene ambiguous. The germline gives CDR1 SGHRS, CDR2 YFSETQ. With 7 bases removed from V and 1 base from J, the gap between germline ends came to 11 bases. The CDR3 sequence is 14 residues long. The CDR3 sequence: CASGWGQNTGELFF. The CDR3 DNA sequence: TGCGCCAGCGGGTGGGGTCAGAACACCGGGGAGCTGTTTTTT.

This clonotype was observed a few times. This chain connects TRBV29-1 to TRBJ1-2; D might be TRBD1 (5 bases). The CDR3 covers 14 residues. The V gene lost 1 base and the J gene lost 4 bases, with 13 bases spanning the gap. CDR1 SQVTM and CDR2 ANQGSEA come from the germline V gene. CDR3: CSVEGNGASYGYTF. CDR3 in DNA: TGCAGCGTTGAAGGGAACGGGGCGAGCTATGGCTACACCTTC. Full variable domain (rest looked up from reference TRBV29-1 and TRBJ1-2): SAVISQKPSRDICQRGTSLTIQCQVDSQVTMMFWYRQQPGQSLTLIATANQGSEATYESGFVIDKFPISRPNLTFSTLTVSNMSPEDSSIYLCSVEGNGASYGYTFGSGTRLTVV.

This clonotype was picked up many times. This chain joins TRBV29-1 and TRBJ2-5; 7 nucleotides line up with TRBD1. V was pared by 4 bases and J by 5 bases, with 4 bases of the junction left unmatched. Germline CDR1 SQVTM, CDR2 ANQGSEA. CDR3 size: 12 residues. As DNA, the CDR3 is TGCAGCGTTGCCAGGGGGTTGGAGACCCAGTACTTC. This translates into CSVARGLETQYF. The full variable domain, completed using reference TRBV29-1 and TRBJ2-5, is SAVISQKPSRDICQRGTSLTIQCQVDSQVTMMFWYRQQPGQSLTLIATANQGSEATYESGFVIDKFPISRPNLTFSTLTVSNMSPEDSSIYLCSVARGLETQYFGPGTRLLVL.

The gene calls are TRBV6-6 and TRBJ2-7, with 7 bases fitting TRBD1. The V gene's germline CDR1 is MNHNY and CDR2 SVGAGI (reference sequence). V trimming: 6 bases; J trimming: 5 bases; junction bases outside the gene matches: 7. The CDR3 length is 13 residues. The CDR3 nucleotides are TGTGCCAGCAGGACAGACAGGGTCCACGAGCAGTACTTC. Translated: CASRTDRVHEQYF.

This clonotype was counted many times. The germline gene is not matched at one end of the junction; a read error may be the cause. The chain combines TRBV20-1 with TRBJ2-1; 10 bases match TRBD2. The CDR3 runs to 16 residues. Germline assignment: CDR1 DFQATT and CDR2 SNEGSKA (reference sequence). CDR3 nucleotide sequence: TGCAGTGCGAGAGACTTAGCGGGAGGCTCCTACAATGAGCAGTTCTTC. Amino acid sequence: CSARDLAGGSYNEQFF.

This clonotype is a singleton in its sample. The chain is built from TRBV20-1 and TRBJ1-2; no firm D call. CDR1 is DFQATT and CDR2 is SNEGSKA in the germline V gene (reference sequence). V dropped 2 bases and J dropped 0 bases, with 10 bases sitting between them. The CDR3 sequence is 14 residues long. CDR3 in amino acids: CSARRQSPNYGYTF. CDR3 DNA sequence: TGCAGTGCTAGAAGGCAGAGCCCTAACTATGGCTACACCTTC.

In its sample, this clonotype was seen a few times. V gene TRBV6-1 combines with J gene TRBJ2-2, with D perhaps TRBD1 (6 bases). CDR1 MNHNS and CDR2 SASEGT come from the germline V gene. The CDR3 contains 17 residues. V lost 6 bases to trimming and J lost 0 bases, with 17 bases between them. The CDR3 region is CASRHQGNRANTGELFF. DNA for the CDR3: TGTGCCAGCAGACATCAAGGGAACAGGGCGAACACCGGGGAGCTGTTTTTT.

The V call is TRBV12-3 or TRBV12-4, the J call TRBJ2-5; D is uncertain. This CDR3 contains 14 residues. V dropped 2 bases and J dropped 1 base, with 8 bases sitting between them. The CDR3 protein is CASSLPGSQETQYF. CDR3 coding DNA: TGTGCCAGCAGTTTACCCGGGTCCCAAGAGACCCAGTACTTC.

Of note for this clonotype: A much bigger clone sits one base away, suggesting this may be a read error. The missing conserved phenylalanine or tryptophan at the end of this CDR3 makes a read error likely. The rearrangement links TRBV12-3 or TRBV12-4 to TRBJ1-5, with D possibly matching TRBD1 (5 bases). This CDR3 region has 14 residues. V lost 3 bases to trimming and J lost 6 bases, with 12 bases between them. The CDR3 bases are TGTGCCAGCAGTTTTAGGGGCTCGGGTCAGCCCCAGCATATT. This gives the protein CASSFRGSGQPQHI.

In its sample, this clonotype was seen a few times. This CDR3 is CASSRTSGRAGGETQYF. For the CDR3, the DNA is TGTGCCAGCAGTCGGACTAGCGGGAGGGCCGGAGGAGAGACCCAGTACTTC. This sequence joins TRBV12-3 or TRBV12-4 and TRBJ2-5; TRBD2 aligns across 15 bases. V gave up 5 bases and J gave up 4 bases; unmatched junction bases: 8. The CDR3 is made up of 17 amino acids.

There are many counts of this clonotype. The chain uses TRBV5-1 and TRBJ2-7, with D possibly TRBD2 on 5 matching bases. CDR3 length: 14 residues. Germline V gene lookup returns CDR1 SGHRS and CDR2 YFSETQ. Trimming took 2 bases from V and 2 from J, leaving 11 bases between them. The CDR3 spells CASSFGSATYEQYF. In DNA, the CDR3 is TGCGCCAGCAGCTTCGGTAGCGCGACCTACGAGCAGTACTTC.

This clonotype occurred a few times. V usage is TRBV29-1 and J usage is TRBJ1-3; D might be TRBD1 (5 bases). With 6 bases removed from V and 2 bases from J, the gap between germline ends came to 17 bases. Germline V gene data show CDR1 as SQVTM and CDR2 as ANQGSEA. The CDR3 sequence is 15 residues long. In DNA form, the CDR3 reads TGCAGCGTGGCAAAAACCGGGACGGCTGGAAACACCATATATTTT. Encoded protein: CSVAKTGTAGNTIYF.

Many counts were recorded for this clonotype. The chain has TRBV30 and TRBJ1-2, with TRBD1 matching over 9 bases. The junction had 14 bases not matched to a gene; V was cut back by 8 bases and J by 7 bases. Germline-derived CDR1 and CDR2 are GTSNPN and SVGIG (reference sequence). The CDR3 totals 14 residues. The DNA for the CDR3 is TGTGCCGGTGCTCTAGGGGGACAGGGAATTGGCTACACCTTC. Amino acids: CAGALGGQGIGYTF.

This clonotype was found a few times. CDR3 protein: CSARQGGEKLFF. CDR3 nucleotide sequence: TGCAGCGCTCGACAGGGGGGAGAAAAACTGTTTTTT. This chain connects TRBV29-1 to TRBJ1-4; 9 bases line up with TRBD1. From germline, CDR1 is SQVTM and CDR2 ANQGSEA. CDR3 size: 12 residues. Trimming at V came to 7 bases and at J to 8 bases, leaving 5 bases not matched to a gene.

This clonotype was picked up one time. The rearrangement uses TRBV29-1 and TRBJ2-7; D is possibly TRBD2 (5 bases). Germline V CDR1 and CDR2: SQVTM, ANQGSEA. Trimming left V 4 bases short and J 7 bases short, with 14 bases between. The CDR3 is 12 amino acids. CDR3 protein: CSVAGSLREQYF. The CDR3 bases are TGCAGCGTTGCGGGATCCCTTCGGGAGCAGTACTTC.